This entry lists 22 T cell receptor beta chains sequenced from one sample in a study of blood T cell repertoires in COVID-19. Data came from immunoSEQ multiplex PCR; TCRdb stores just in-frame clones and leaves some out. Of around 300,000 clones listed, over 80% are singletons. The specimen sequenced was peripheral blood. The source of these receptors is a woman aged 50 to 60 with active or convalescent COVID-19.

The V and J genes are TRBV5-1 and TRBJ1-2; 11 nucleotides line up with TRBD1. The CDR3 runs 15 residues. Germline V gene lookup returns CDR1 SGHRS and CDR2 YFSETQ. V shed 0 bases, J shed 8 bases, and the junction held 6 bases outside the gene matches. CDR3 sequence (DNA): TGCGCCAGCAGCTTGGTAGGACAGGGGGCGTCGGGCTACACCTTC. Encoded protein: CASSLVGQGASGYTF.

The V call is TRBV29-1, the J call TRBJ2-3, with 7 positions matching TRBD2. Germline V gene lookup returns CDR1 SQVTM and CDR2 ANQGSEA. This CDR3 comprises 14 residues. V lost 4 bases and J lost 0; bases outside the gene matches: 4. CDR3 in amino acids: CSVGLAVSTDTQYF. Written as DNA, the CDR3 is TGCAGCGTTGGGCTAGCGGTTAGCACAGATACGCAGTATTTT.

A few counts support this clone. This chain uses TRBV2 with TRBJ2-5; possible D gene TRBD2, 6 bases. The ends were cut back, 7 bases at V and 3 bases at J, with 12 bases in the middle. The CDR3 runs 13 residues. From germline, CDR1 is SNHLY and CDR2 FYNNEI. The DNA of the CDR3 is TGTGCCAGCATGCGGGAAGGAGAAGAGACCCAGTACTTC. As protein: CASMREGEETQYF.

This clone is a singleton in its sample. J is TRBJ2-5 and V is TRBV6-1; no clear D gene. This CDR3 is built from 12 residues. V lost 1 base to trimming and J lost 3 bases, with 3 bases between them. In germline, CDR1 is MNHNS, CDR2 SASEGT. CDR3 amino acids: CASSEGEETQYF. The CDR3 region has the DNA TGTGCCAGCAGTGAAGGCGAAGAGACCCAGTACTTC.

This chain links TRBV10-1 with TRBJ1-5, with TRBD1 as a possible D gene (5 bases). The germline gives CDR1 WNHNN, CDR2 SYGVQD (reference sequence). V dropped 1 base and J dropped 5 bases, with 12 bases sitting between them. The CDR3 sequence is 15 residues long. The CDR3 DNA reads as TGCGCCAGCAGTGAGTTGGGGCGTCCTCATCAGCCCCAGCATTTT. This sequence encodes CASSELGRPHQPQHF.

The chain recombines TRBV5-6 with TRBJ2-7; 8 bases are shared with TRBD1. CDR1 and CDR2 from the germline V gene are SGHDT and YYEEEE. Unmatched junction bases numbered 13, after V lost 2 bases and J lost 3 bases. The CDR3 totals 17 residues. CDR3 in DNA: TGTGCCAGCAGCTTACAAATTTCCTGGACAGGGCACTACGAGCAGTACTTC. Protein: CASSLQISWTGHYEQYF.

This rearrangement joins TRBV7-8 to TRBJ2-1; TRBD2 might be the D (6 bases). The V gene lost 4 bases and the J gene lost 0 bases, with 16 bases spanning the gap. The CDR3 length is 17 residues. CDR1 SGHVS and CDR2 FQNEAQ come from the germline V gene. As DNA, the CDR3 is TGTGCCAGCAGCTGGAGGGACCCAGCGAGCTCCTACAATGAGCAGTTCTTC. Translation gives CASSWRDPASSYNEQFF.

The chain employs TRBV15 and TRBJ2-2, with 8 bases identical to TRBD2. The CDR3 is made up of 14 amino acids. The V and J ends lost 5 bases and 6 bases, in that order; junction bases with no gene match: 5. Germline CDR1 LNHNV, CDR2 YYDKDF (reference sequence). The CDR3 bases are TGTGCCACCAGCGGGGGGACTAGACCCGGGGAGCTGTTTTTT. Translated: CATSGGTRPGELFF.

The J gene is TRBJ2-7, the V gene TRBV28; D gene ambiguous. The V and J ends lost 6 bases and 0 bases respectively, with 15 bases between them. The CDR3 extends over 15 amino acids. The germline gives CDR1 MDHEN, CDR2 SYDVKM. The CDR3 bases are TGTGCCAGCAGCCACGACTTGGCCCGCTCCTACGAGCAGTACTTC. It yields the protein CASSHDLARSYEQYF. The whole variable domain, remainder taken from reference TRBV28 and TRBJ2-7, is DVKVTQSSRYLVKRTGEKVFLECVQDMDHENMFWYRQDPGLGLRLIYFSYDVKMKEKGDIPEGYSVSREKKERFSLILESASTNQTSMYLCASSHDLARSYEQYFGPGTRLTVT.

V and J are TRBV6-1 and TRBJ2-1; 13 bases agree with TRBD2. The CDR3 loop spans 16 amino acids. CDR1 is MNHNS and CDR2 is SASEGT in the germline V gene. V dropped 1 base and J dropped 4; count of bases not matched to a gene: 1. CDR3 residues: CASSEELAGGYNEQFF. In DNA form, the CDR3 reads TGTGCCAGCAGTGAAGAACTAGCGGGAGGGTACAATGAGCAGTTCTTC.

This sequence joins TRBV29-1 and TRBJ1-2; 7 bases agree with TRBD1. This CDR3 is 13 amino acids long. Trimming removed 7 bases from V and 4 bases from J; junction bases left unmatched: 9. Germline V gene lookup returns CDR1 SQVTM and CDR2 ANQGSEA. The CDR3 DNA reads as TGCAGCGATAACAGGGGTGATGGCTATGGCTACACCTTC. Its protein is CSDNRGDGYGYTF.

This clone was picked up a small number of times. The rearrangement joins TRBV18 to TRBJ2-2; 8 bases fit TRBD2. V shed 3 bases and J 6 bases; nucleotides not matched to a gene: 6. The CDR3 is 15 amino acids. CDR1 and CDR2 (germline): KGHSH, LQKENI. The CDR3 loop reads CASSPTSAPPGELFF. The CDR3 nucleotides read TGTGCCAGCTCACCGACTAGCGCTCCCCCCGGGGAGCTGTTTTTT.

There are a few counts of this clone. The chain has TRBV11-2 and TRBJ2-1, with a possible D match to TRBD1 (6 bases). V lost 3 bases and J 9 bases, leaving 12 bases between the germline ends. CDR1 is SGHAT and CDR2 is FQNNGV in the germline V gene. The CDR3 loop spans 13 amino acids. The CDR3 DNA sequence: TGTGCCAGCAGCTTTGACAGGTCGGGTGAGCAGTTCTTC. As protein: CASSFDRSGEQFF.

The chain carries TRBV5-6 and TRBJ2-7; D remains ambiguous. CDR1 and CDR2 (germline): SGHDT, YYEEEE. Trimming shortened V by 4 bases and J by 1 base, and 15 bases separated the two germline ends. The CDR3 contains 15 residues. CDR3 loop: CASSRSPVLSYEQYF. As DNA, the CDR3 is TGTGCCAGCAGCCGAAGTCCGGTACTATCCTACGAGCAGTACTTC.

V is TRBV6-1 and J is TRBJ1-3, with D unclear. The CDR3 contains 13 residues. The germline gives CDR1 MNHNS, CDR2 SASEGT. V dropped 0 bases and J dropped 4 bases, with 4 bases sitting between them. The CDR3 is CASSEARGNTIYF. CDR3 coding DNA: TGTGCCAGCAGTGAAGCTCGGGGAAACACCATATATTTT.

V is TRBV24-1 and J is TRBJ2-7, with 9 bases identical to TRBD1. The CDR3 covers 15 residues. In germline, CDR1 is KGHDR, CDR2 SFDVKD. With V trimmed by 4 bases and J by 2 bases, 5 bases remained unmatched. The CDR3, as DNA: TGTGCCACCAGTGAACCGGGACAGGGTACCTACGAGCAGTACTTC. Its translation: CATSEPGQGTYEQYF.

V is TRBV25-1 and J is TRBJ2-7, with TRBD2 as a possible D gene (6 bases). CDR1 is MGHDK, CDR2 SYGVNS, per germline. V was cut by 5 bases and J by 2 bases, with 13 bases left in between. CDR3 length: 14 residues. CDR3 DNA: TGTGCCAGCAGTCCGAGGACGGGAGCCTACGAGCAGTACTTC. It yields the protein CASSPRTGAYEQYF.

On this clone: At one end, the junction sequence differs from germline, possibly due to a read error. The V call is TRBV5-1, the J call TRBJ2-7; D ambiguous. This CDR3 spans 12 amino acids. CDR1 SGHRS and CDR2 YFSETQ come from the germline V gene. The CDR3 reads CASSLFSDEQYF. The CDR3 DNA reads TGCGCCAGCAGCTTGTTCTCCGACGAGCAGTACTTC.

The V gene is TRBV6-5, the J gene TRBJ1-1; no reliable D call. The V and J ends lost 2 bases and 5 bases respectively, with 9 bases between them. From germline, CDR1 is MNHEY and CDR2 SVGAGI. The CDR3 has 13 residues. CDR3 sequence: CASSYDLRTEAFF. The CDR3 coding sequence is TGTGCCAGCAGTTACGATCTCAGGACTGAAGCTTTCTTT.

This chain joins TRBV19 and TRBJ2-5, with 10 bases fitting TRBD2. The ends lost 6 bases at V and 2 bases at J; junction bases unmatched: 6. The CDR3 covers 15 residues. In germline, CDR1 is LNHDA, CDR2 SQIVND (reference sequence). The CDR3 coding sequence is TGTGCCAGTAGCCAACTTAGCGGGGGGCAAGAGACCCAGTACTTC. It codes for CASSQLSGGQETQYF. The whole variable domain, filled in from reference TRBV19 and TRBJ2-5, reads DGGITQSPKYLFRKEGQNVTLSCEQNLNHDAMYWYRQDPGQGLRLIYYSQIVNDFQKGDIAEGYSVSREKKESFPLTVTSAQKNPTAFYLCASSQLSGGQETQYFGPGTRLLVL.

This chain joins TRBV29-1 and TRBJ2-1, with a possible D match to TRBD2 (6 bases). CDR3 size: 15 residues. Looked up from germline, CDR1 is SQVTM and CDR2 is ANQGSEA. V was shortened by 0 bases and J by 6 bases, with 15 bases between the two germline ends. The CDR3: CSVEEGALASNEQFF. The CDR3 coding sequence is TGCAGCGTTGAAGAAGGCGCTCTAGCGAGCAATGAGCAGTTCTTC.

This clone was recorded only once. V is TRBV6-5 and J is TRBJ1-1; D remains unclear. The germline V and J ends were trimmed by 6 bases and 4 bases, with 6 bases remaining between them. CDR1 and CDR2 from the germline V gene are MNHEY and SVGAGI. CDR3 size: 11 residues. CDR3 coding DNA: TGTGCCAGCAGCCCCCTCACTGAAGCTTTCTTT. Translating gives CASSPLTEAFF.